This T cell receptor (beta chain) was profiled in a study of T-cell reconstitution after alpha-beta-depleted transplantation in children. Study findings and constraints: Certain patients had high TCRbeta diversity at day 60, and it came from recipient T cells and thymic progenitors that survived. At one year after transplant, newly produced T cells mostly accounted for T-cell counts and diversity. Reportedly, alpha-beta T cells present about two months post-transplant originated from several hundred expanded clones of graft origin.

The CDR3 is made up of 15 amino acids. V lost 1 base, J lost 0 bases, and 11 bases lay in between. CDR1 is SGHDT and CDR2 is YYEEEE in the germline V gene. Regarding this clonotype: What it binds is unknown.

It was with unique molecular identifiers that the TCRbeta library was prepared. TCRdb itself ran the PCR reads through MiXCR, one entry per CDR3 protein. The sample carries hundreds of thousands of distinct CDR3 sequences, about 10% recorded once. V usage is TRBV5-6 and J usage is TRBJ2-7; no firm D call. Sequences were derived from PBMCs, sampled before TCRalphabeta/CD19-depleted stem cell transplant. The sequence was collected from a child under 10 years old with inherited bone marrow failure, due to receive a stem cell transplant. CDR3 nucleotide sequence: TGTGCCAGCAGCTTGTGGATAGGGCTCTCCTACGAGCAGTACTTC. This codes for CASSLWIGLSYEQYF.